This TCR beta chain was identified during a study of blood T cell repertoires in COVID-19 (dated by TCRdb to the early 2020s). Broadly, across the study: Samples covering the acute and convalescent phases of COVID-19 were provided by collaborators in the United States, Italy and Spain. The prospective study material was composed of cDNA or gDNA derived from T cells, B-cell-depleted T cells, or PBMCs. The dataset comprised deeply sampled blood TCRbeta repertoires from subjects exposed to, actively infected with, or recovered from COVID-19. The repertoires were made available in a free public database intended to serve as a resource for research on the immune response to SARS-CoV-2. Samples came from the ongoing ImmuneRACE study (first 160 participants) plus 1,254 subjects from 6 global collaborators. The sample metadata nearly always contained a de-identified subject ID, COVID-19 status, age in years and sex. HLA class I and class II types, where available, came from metadata supplied by the sample provider rather than from assay-based typing. Study-level results and caveats: The amount of clinical and demographic metadata varied by source and participant and was provided uncurated.

TCRbeta CDR3 regions were amplified from genomic DNA by means of the immunoSEQ Assay, a bias-controlled multiplex PCR. In the original analysis: The number of nucleated cells in each sample was estimated by amplification of reference gene primers within the assay. Sequence reads were collapsed and filtered to measure the absolute abundance of every unique TCRbeta CDR3 rearrangement. For each sample, productive Simpson clonality was calculated as the square root of Simpson's diversity index over productive rearrangements. This immuneACCESS table, as held by TCRdb, lists in-frame sequences with V and J called but not all clones. Of the missing ones, under half trace to an unresolved V gene in checked studies; the others have no known cause. The V and J calls and clone size come from that table; D and trimming were worked out from the DNA. The sample contains 370,000 or so clones, around 87% of them found a single time. The ten most abundant clones make up 1.3% of the sample.

On this clone itself: This clone's antigen is unknown. No base quality information exists; no much larger clone differs at one position.

Participants in the prospective study were aged roughly 18 to 89 years, lived in 20 to 30 United States geographic areas, and enrolled through a virtual design. Cohort assignment in the prospective study relied on participant-reported clinical history from a screening survey and a study questionnaire. Recovered participants in ImmuneRACE Cohort 3 were defined as having two consecutive negative NP/OP PCR tests, clearance from a healthcare professional, or resolution of symptoms. In the prospective study, whole blood, serum and a nasopharyngeal or oropharyngeal swab were collected from each participant by mobile phlebotomists. Over a roughly 2-month period, participants in the prospective study had the option of providing additional blood draws and questionnaires. Blood samples from the prospective study were shipped frozen or at room temperature prior to DNA extraction. The source material was PBMCs or T cells enriched from blood (not recorded which). This clonotype originated in a man aged 30 to 45 who had recovered from COVID-19.

The CDR3 sequence is CASSYSSDNTGELFF. The sequenced DNA is TGTGCCAGCAGTTACTCATCAGATAACACCGGGGAGCTGTTTTTT. The rearranged chain carries TRBV6-5 and TRBJ2-2; the D gene cannot be named for sure. The germline V gene encodes CDR1 MNHEY and CDR2 SVGAGI. From its cysteine to its phenylalanine, the CDR3 spans 15 amino acids. The only DNA kept is the CDR3, 45 bases in frame from the first base. Relative to germline, V is 0 bases shorter and J is 2 bases shorter, with 7 bases between their ends.